This TCR beta chain came from a study of blood T cells in healthy people across ages. CDR3 size: 10 residues. Trimming took 7 bases from V and 9 from J, leaving 8 bases between them. Germline CDR1 reads MGHDK; CDR2 reads SYGVNS. A second PCR of 7 to 11 cycles used a sample-barcoded 5' primer and a J-beta primer mix. TCRdb reprocessed the 5' RACE reads with MiXCR, giving one entry per CDR3 protein. The sample lists some 1 million distinct CDR3 sequences, 45% occurring once. The TCR comes from a woman in her fifties or sixties in good health. The chain carries TRBV25-1 and TRBJ2-3; a possible D gene is TRBD2 (6 bases). The sequenced sample consisted of blood. In nucleotides, the CDR3 is TGTGCCAGCAAGGAGGGCACGCAGTATTTT. Protein product: CASKEGTQYF.